Each of the 8 T cell receptor beta chains below was sequenced from the same sample in a study of PD-1 blockade in mismatch repair-deficient tumors. Data came from immunoSEQ multiplex PCR; TCRdb stores just in-frame clones and leaves some out. The sample holds 100,000 to 150,000 clones, about nine tenths seen once. Sample: peripheral blood, taken approximately 72 weeks after starting pembrolizumab. The receptors were gathered from an adult with mismatch repair-deficient cancer.

In this sample, this clone turned up once. The J gene is TRBJ1-2, the V gene TRBV6-6; D gene uncertain. V lost 6 bases, J lost 7 bases, and 15 bases lay in between. There are 13 residues in the CDR3. Germline lookup yields CDR1 MNHNY and CDR2 SVGAGI (reference sequence). The CDR3 nucleotides are TGTGCCAGCAGAAACAAGGGATTGGGTGGCTACACCTTC. Protein product: CASRNKGLGGYTF.

The chain couples TRBV7-9 to TRBJ1-1; D gene ambiguous. Germline V gene data show CDR1 as SEHNR and CDR2 as FQNEAQ (reference sequence). The V end was cut by 5 bases, the J end by 0 bases, with 13 bases between. There are 15 residues in the CDR3. The CDR3 spells CASSPIQPLNTEAFF. CDR3 in DNA: TGTGCCAGCAGCCCAATACAGCCCCTGAACACTGAAGCTTTCTTT.

A single count supports this clone. The chain uses TRBV6-1 and TRBJ1-1; D gene uncertain. In germline, CDR1 is MNHNS, CDR2 SASEGT. The CDR3 extends over 13 amino acids. The V and J ends lost 5 bases and 6 bases respectively, with 13 bases between them. CDR3: CASSWTVRAEAFF. The CDR3 nucleotides read TGTGCCAGCAGTTGGACGGTGAGGGCTGAAGCTTTCTTT.

This clone appeared once. The chain uses TRBV11-2 and TRBJ2-1; D may be TRBD1 (5 bases). In germline, CDR1 is SGHAT, CDR2 FQNNGV. V dropped 2 bases and J dropped 0 bases, with 5 bases sitting between them. The CDR3 covers 14 residues. CDR3 loop: CASSLQGSYNEQFF. Written as DNA, the CDR3 is TGTGCCAGCAGCTTACAGGGCTCCTACAATGAGCAGTTCTTC. Together with reference TRBV11-2 and TRBJ2-1, the CDR3 gives the full variable domain: EAGVAQSPRYKIIEKRQSVAFWCNPISGHATLYWYQQILGQGPKLLIQFQNNGVVDDSQLPKDRFSAERLKGVDSTLKIQPAKLEDSAVYLCASSLQGSYNEQFFGPGTRLTVL.

This rearrangement joins TRBV4-3 to TRBJ1-2; D is unresolved. CDR3 size: 13 residues. Trimming cost V 0 bases and J 5 bases, with 7 bases left between them. CDR1 is LGHNA and CDR2 is YSLEER in the germline V gene. The CDR3 nucleotides are TGCGCCAGCAGCCAAGATACCAGTTATGGCTACACCTTC. Translated: CASSQDTSYGYTF.

This sequence joins TRBV7-2 and TRBJ1-2, with 7 bases matching TRBD1. Germline loops: CDR1 SGHTA, CDR2 FQGNSA. This CDR3 region has 15 residues. The V gene end was trimmed by 5 bases and the J gene end by 1 base; junction bases not matched to a gene: 7. This CDR3 is CASSPGTAINYGYTF. The CDR3 nucleotides are TGTGCCAGCAGCCCGGGGACAGCCATTAACTATGGCTACACCTTC.

The rearrangement uses TRBV9 and TRBJ1-2, with TRBD1 as a possible D gene (6 bases). V gave up 1 base and J gave up 6 bases, with 16 bases separating them. The CDR3 spans 15 residues. CDR1 SGDLS and CDR2 YYNGEE come from the germline V gene. CDR3 DNA: TGTGCCAGCAGCGTATTCGGGGGCGCGGAAGATGGCTACACCTTC. It specifies CASSVFGGAEDGYTF.

The chain employs TRBV9 and TRBJ2-2; 8 bases agree with TRBD1. The germline gives CDR1 SGDLS, CDR2 YYNGEE. The CDR3 loop spans 15 amino acids. The J segment lost 7 bases and the V segment lost 3 bases, leaving 8 bases of the junction unmatched. The CDR3 DNA follows: TGTGCCAGCAGCGCCAGACGGACAGGGATCGGGGAGCTGTTTTTT. It specifies CASSARRTGIGELFF.